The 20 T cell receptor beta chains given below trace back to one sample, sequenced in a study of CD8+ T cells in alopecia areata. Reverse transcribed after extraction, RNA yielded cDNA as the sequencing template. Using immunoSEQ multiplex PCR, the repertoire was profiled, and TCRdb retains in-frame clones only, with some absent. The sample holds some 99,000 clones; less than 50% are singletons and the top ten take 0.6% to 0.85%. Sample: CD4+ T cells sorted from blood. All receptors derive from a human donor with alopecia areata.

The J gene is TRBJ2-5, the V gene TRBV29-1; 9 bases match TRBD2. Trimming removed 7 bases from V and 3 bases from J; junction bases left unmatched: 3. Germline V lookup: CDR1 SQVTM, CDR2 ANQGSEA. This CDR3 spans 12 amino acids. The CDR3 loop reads CSGGGGEETQYF. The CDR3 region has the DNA TGCAGCGGCGGCGGGGGGGAAGAGACCCAGTACTTC.

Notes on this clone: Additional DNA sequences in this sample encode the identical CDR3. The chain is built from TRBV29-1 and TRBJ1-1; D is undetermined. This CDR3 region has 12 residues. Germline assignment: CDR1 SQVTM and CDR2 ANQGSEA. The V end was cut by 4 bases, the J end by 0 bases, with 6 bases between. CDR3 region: CSVGRLNTEAFF. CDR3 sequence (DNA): TGCAGCGTTGGACGGCTGAACACTGAAGCTTTCTTT.

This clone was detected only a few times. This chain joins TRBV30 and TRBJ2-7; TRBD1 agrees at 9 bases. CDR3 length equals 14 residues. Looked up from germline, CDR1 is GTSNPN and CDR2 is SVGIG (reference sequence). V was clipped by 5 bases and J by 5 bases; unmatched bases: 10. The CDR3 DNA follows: TGTGCCTGGGATTTTGACAGGGGGGTAAACGAGCAGTACTTC. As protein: CAWDFDRGVNEQYF.

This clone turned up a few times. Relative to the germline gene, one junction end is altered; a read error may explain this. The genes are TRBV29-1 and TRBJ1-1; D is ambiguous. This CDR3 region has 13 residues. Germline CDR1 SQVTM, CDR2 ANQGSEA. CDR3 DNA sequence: TGCAGCGTTGAATATGCCGCGAACTCTGAAGCTTTCTTT. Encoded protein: CSVEYAANSEAFF. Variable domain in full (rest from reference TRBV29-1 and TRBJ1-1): SAVISQKPSRDICQRGTSLTIQCQVDSQVTMMFWYRQQPGQSLTLIATANQGSEATYESGFVIDKFPISRPNLTFSTLTVSNMSPEDSSIYLCSVEYAANSEAFFGQGTRLTVV.

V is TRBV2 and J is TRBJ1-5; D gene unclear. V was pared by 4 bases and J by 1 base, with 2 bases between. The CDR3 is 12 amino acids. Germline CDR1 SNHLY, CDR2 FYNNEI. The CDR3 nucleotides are TGTGCCAGCAGTGGAAGCAATCAGCCCCAGCATTTT. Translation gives CASSGSNQPQHF.

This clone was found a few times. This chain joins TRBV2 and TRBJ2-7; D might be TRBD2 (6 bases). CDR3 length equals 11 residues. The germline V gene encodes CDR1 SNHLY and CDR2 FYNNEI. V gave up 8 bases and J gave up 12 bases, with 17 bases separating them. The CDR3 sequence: CASVEEGPPYF. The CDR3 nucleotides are TGTGCCAGCGTAGAGGAGGGGCCCCCGTACTTC. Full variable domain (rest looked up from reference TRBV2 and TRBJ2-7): EPEVTQTPSHQVTQMGQEVILRCVPISNHLYFYWYRQILGQKVEFLVSFYNNEISEKSEIFDDQFSVERPDGSNFTLKIRSTKLEDSAMYFCASVEEGPPYFGPGTRLTVT.

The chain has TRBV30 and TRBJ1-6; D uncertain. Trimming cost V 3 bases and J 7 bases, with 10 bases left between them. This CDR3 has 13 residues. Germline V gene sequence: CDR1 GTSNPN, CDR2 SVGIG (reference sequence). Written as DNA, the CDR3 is TGTGCCTGGAGCTATACGGGCAATTCACCCCTCCACTTT. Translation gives CAWSYTGNSPLHF. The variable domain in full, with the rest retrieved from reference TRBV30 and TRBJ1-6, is SQTIHQWPATLVQPVGSPLSLECTVEGTSNPNLYWYRQAAGRGLQLLFYSVGIGQISSEVPQNLSASRPQDRQFILSSKKLLLSDSGFYLCAWSYTGNSPLHFGNGTRLTVT.

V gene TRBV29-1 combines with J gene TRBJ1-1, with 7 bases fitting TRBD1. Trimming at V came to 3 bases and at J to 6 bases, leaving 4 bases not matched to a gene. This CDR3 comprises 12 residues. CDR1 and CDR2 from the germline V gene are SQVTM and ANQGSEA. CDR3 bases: TGCAGCGTTGAGAGGGACAGCCCTGAAGCTTTCTTT. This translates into CSVERDSPEAFF. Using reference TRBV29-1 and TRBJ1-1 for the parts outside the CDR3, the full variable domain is SAVISQKPSRDICQRGTSLTIQCQVDSQVTMMFWYRQQPGQSLTLIATANQGSEATYESGFVIDKFPISRPNLTFSTLTVSNMSPEDSSIYLCSVERDSPEAFFGQGTRLTVV.

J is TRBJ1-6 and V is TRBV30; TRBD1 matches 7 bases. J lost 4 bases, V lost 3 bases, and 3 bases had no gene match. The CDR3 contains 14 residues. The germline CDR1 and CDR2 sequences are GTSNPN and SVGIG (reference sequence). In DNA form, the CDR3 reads TGTGCCTGGAGACAGGGGACTTATAATTCACCCCTCCACTTT. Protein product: CAWRQGTYNSPLHF.

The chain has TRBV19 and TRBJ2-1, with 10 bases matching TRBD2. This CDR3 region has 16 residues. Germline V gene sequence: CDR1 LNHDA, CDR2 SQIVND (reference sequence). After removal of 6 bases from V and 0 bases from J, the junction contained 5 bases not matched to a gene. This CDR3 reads CASRTSGSSSYNEQFF. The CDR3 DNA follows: TGTGCCAGTAGGACTAGCGGGTCCTCCTCCTACAATGAGCAGTTCTTC.

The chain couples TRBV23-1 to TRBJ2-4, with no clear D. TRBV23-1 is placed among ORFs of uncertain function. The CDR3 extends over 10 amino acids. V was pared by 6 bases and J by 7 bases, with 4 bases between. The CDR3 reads CASSPNIQYF. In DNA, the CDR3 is TGCGCCAGCAGCCCTAACATTCAGTACTTC.

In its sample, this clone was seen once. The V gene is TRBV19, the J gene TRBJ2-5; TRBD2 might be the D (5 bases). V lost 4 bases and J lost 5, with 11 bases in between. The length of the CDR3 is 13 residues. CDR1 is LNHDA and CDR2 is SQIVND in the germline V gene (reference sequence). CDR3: CASSRGRGETQYF. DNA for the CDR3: TGTGCCAGTAGTAGAGGACGCGGGGAGACCCAGTACTTC.

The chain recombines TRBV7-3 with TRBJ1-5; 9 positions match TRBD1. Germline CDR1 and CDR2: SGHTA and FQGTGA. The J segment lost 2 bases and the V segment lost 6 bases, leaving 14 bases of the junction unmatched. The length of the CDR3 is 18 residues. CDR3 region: CASSRDRDRAFRNQPQHF. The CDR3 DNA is TGTGCCAGCAGTCGGGATCGGGACAGGGCATTCCGCAATCAGCCCCAGCATTTT. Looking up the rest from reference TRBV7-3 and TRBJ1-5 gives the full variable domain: GAGVSQTPSNKVTEKGKYVELRCDPISGHTALYWYRQSLGQGPEFLIYFQGTGAADDSGLPNDRFFAVRPEGSVSTLKIQRTERGDSAVYLCASSRDRDRAFRNQPQHFGDGTRLSIL.

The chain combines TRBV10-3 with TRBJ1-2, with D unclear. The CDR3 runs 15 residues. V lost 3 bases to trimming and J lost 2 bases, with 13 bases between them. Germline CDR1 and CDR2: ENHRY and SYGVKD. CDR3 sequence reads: CAISEGPNTNYGYTF. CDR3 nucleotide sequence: TGTGCCATCAGTGAAGGTCCCAATACCAACTATGGCTACACCTTC.

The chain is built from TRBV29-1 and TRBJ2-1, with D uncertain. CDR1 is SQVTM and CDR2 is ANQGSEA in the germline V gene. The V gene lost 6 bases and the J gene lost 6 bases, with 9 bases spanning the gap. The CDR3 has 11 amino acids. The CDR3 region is CSVRDGNEQFF. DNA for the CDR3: TGCAGCGTCCGAGACGGCAATGAGCAGTTCTTC.

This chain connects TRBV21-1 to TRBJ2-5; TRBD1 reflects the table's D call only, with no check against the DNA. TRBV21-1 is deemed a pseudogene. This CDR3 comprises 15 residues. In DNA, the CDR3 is TGTGCCAGCACGGAATCGACAGATTATCAAGAGACCCAGTACTTC. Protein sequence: CASTESTDYQETQYF.

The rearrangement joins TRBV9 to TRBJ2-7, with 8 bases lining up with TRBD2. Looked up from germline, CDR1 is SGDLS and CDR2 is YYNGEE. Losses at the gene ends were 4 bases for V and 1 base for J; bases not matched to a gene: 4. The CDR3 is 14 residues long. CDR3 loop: CASSRTSSSYEQYF. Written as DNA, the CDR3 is TGTGCCAGCAGCAGGACTAGCAGTTCCTACGAGCAGTACTTC.

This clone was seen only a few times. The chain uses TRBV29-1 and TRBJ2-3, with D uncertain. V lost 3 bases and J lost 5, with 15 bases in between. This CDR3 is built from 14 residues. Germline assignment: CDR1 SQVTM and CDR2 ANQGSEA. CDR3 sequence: CSVDRTAVGDTQYF. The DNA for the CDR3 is TGCAGCGTTGACCGGACCGCCGTAGGAGATACGCAGTATTTT.

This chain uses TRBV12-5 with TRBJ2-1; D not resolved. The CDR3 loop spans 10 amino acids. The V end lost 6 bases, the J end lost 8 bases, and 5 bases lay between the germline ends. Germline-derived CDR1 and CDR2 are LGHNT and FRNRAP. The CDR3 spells CASGFDEQFF. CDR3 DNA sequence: TGTGCTAGTGGGTTCGATGAGCAGTTCTTC.

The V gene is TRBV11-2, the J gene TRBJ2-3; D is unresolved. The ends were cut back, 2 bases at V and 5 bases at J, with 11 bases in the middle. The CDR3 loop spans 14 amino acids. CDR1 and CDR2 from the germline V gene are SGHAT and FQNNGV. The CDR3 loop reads CASSLRPSGDTQYF. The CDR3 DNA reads TGTGCCAGCAGCTTAAGGCCCTCGGGAGATACGCAGTATTTT.